The 23 T cell receptor beta chains presented below share a single source sample, sequenced in a study of Tregs in tolerant kidney transplant recipients. Method: immunoSEQ multiplex PCR; TCRdb's copy keeps in-frame clones and lacks some. The repertoire includes more than 75,000 clones, roughly 93% of them detected once, and 0.4% to 0.55% sits in the top ten. This specimen consisted of CD4+ T cells from blood, obtained before the transplant. Receptors were obtained from a human donor who received a combined kidney and bone marrow transplant.

The chain joins TRBV18 to TRBJ2-7; 10 nucleotides align to TRBD2. The CDR3 contains 14 residues. Unmatched junction bases numbered 3, after V lost 4 bases and J lost 3 bases. Germline V gives CDR1 KGHSH, CDR2 LQKENI. CDR3 region: CASSQEREGYEQYF. CDR3 DNA sequence: TGTGCCAGCTCACAAGAGCGGGAGGGCTACGAGCAGTACTTC. Using reference TRBV18 and TRBJ2-7 for the parts outside the CDR3, the full variable domain is NAGVMQNPRHLVRRRGQEARLRCSPMKGHSHVYWYRQLPEEGLKFMVYLQKENIIDESGMPKERFSAEFPKEGPSILRIQQVVRGDSAAYFCASSQEREGYEQYFGPGTRLTVT.

In the case of this clone: The same CDR3 can be traced to other DNA sequences in this sample. V gene TRBV7-8 combines with J gene TRBJ1-6; 9 bases match TRBD1. Germline V gene sequence: CDR1 SGHVS, CDR2 FQNEAQ. This CDR3 has 15 amino acids. The trim removed 3 bases at V and 7 bases at J, leaving 4 bases unmatched. The CDR3 here is CASSLQGQGNSPLHF. CDR3 sequence (DNA): TGTGCCAGCAGCTTGCAGGGACAGGGAAATTCACCCCTCCACTTT.

The chain couples TRBV14 to TRBJ2-7, with 9 bases fitting TRBD1. CDR3 size: 15 residues. After removal of 4 bases from V and 3 bases from J, the junction contained 7 bases not matched to a gene. CDR1 and CDR2 (germline): SGHDN, FVKESK. The CDR3 protein is CASSLMGQGIYEQYF. The CDR3 DNA reads as TGTGCCAGCAGCCTAATGGGACAGGGAATCTACGAGCAGTACTTC.

J is TRBJ2-7 and V is TRBV9; 9 nucleotides agree with TRBD1. Germline values: CDR1 SGDLS, CDR2 YYNGEE. V was pared by 0 bases and J by 3 bases, with 19 bases of the junction left unmatched. The CDR3 consists of 20 residues. The CDR3 nucleotides read TGTGCCAGCAGCGTAGGTACTGGGACAGGGAACTTGGGGGATTACTACGAGCAGTACTTC. Residues: CASSVGTGTGNLGDYYEQYF.

The rearrangement uses TRBV28 and TRBJ1-5; 8 bases are shared with TRBD1. Germline V lookup: CDR1 MDHEN, CDR2 SYDVKM. The CDR3 consists of 16 residues. The ends lost 7 bases at V and 6 bases at J; junction bases unmatched: 14. The CDR3 region is CASTLSGTGRGQPQHF. The CDR3 DNA reads as TGTGCCAGCACTCTCTCCGGGACAGGCAGGGGTCAGCCCCAGCATTTT.

DNA for the CDR3: TGTGCCAGCAGTATGGAGCAGAACACTGAAGCTTTCTTT. Amino acid sequence: CASSMEQNTEAFF. This rearrangement joins TRBV7-3 to TRBJ1-1; D is undetermined. The V end was cut by 6 bases, the J end by 1 base, with 9 bases between. This CDR3 has 13 residues. Germline CDR1 is SGHTA and CDR2 is FQGTGA.

The rearrangement joins TRBV18 to TRBJ1-4, with D perhaps TRBD1 (6 bases). Germline V gene sequence: CDR1 KGHSH, CDR2 LQKENI. This CDR3 has 14 amino acids. The V end lost 5 bases, the J end lost 5 bases, and 12 bases lay between the germline ends. Here the CDR3 DNA reads TGTGCCAGCTCATCCGGACAGAACAATGAAAAACTGTTTTTT. This gives the protein CASSSGQNNEKLFF.

This chain joins TRBV15 and TRBJ1-1; D is unresolved. There are 14 residues in the CDR3. The germline V and J ends were trimmed by 0 bases and 8 bases, with 13 bases remaining between them. Germline V gene sequence: CDR1 LNHNV, CDR2 YYDKDF (reference sequence). As DNA, the CDR3 is TGTGCCACCAGCAGAGATTTGCGGGGTACCGAAGCTTTCTTT. As protein: CATSRDLRGTEAFF.

The table lists this clone with a count of one. V gene TRBV28 combines with J gene TRBJ1-5; TRBD1 matches at 9 bases. CDR1 is MDHEN and CDR2 is SYDVKM in the germline V gene. CDR3 size: 17 residues. V trimming: 5 bases; J trimming: 4 bases; junction bases outside the gene matches: 12. As DNA, the CDR3 is TGTGCCAGCAGTCCCGGGACAGGGAGCCGAGAAAATCAGCCCCAGCATTTT. Translation: CASSPGTGSRENQPQHF.

This chain connects TRBV4-3 to TRBJ2-1, with 11 bases aligning to TRBD2. V lost 0 bases and J lost 7; bases outside the gene matches: 5. In germline, CDR1 is LGHNA, CDR2 YSLEER. The length of the CDR3 is 16 residues. The CDR3: CASSQDIAGGRNEQFF. The CDR3 DNA sequence: TGCGCCAGCAGCCAAGATATAGCGGGGGGGCGTAATGAGCAGTTCTTC.

The CDR3 bases are TGTGCCAGTAGTATAGAAGGTAGCGGGAGCTACAATGAGCAGTTCTTC. The encoded protein is CASSIEGSGSYNEQFF. The rearrangement uses TRBV19 and TRBJ2-1; TRBD2 agrees at 9 bases. Germline CDR1 and CDR2: LNHDA and SQIVND (reference sequence). CDR3 length equals 16 residues. V was clipped by 0 bases and J by 3 bases; unmatched bases: 3.

V is TRBV4-3 and J is TRBJ2-1, with 8 bases aligning to TRBD2. The CDR3 is 15 residues long. Germline V gene sequence: CDR1 LGHNA, CDR2 YSLEER. V trimming: 1 base; J trimming: 6 bases; junction bases outside the gene matches: 5. The CDR3 loop is CASSQGGTRVNEQFF. CDR3 bases: TGCGCCAGCAGCCAAGGAGGGACTAGGGTCAATGAGCAGTTCTTC.

This clone is a singleton in its sample. The chain links TRBV11-3 to TRBJ1-2; no reliable D call. The V gene's germline CDR1 is SGHNT and CDR2 YENEEA. The CDR3 length is 13 residues. Trimming shortened V by 5 bases and J by 6 bases, and 13 bases separated the two germline ends. The CDR3: CASSRRGDDGYTF. CDR3 coding DNA: TGTGCCAGCAGCCGACGAGGTGATGATGGCTACACCTTC.

This rearrangement joins TRBV19 to TRBJ2-2; possibly TRBD1 for D (6 bases). CDR3 length: 17 amino acids. Germline V gene sequence: CDR1 LNHDA, CDR2 SQIVND (reference sequence). V was cut by 3 bases and J by 2 bases, with 16 bases left in between. CDR3 loop: CASSIRRGFLNTGELFF. CDR3 sequence (DNA): TGTGCCAGTAGTATTCGCAGGGGCTTTCTTAACACCGGGGAGCTGTTTTTT.

The genes are TRBV7-3 and TRBJ2-2; 8 bases are shared with TRBD1. CDR1 SGHTA and CDR2 FQGTGA come from the germline V gene. Losses at the gene ends were 6 bases for V and 0 bases for J; bases not matched to a gene: 3. This CDR3 region has 15 residues. The chain's CDR3 is CASRPQGANTGELFF. CDR3 nucleotides: TGTGCCAGCAGACCACAGGGGGCGAACACCGGGGAGCTGTTTTTT.

The rearrangement uses TRBV7-8 and TRBJ1-5, with D perhaps TRBD1 (6 bases). Germline CDR1 is SGHVS and CDR2 is FQNEAQ. Trimming left V 5 bases short and J 7 bases short, with 18 bases between. This CDR3 has 15 residues. CDR3 sequence (DNA): TGTGCCAGCAGCCCTCTGGGGGCCGCCGGACAGCCCCAGCATTTT. Amino acid sequence: CASSPLGAAGQPQHF.

The chain is built from TRBV4-2 and TRBJ2-1, with 7 bases lining up with TRBD2. The CDR3 has 16 amino acids. Germline CDR1 reads LGHNA; CDR2 reads YNFKEQ. The ends lost 1 base at V and 6 bases at J; junction bases unmatched: 9. The CDR3 reads CASSQGWEGGANEQFF. For the CDR3, the DNA is TGTGCCAGCAGCCAAGGTTGGGAGGGAGGTGCCAATGAGCAGTTCTTC.

The chain combines TRBV6-5 with TRBJ1-1; 7 bases match TRBD1. The germline V gene has CDR1 MNHEY and CDR2 SVGAGI. J gave up 0 bases and V 0 bases, and 1 base lay outside the gene matches. CDR3 length: 15 residues. CDR3 amino acids: CASSYSGTVNTEAFF. The CDR3 DNA is TGTGCCAGCAGTTACTCAGGGACAGTGAACACTGAAGCTTTCTTT.

The J gene is TRBJ1-2, the V gene TRBV7-9; no reliable D call. CDR3 length: 15 residues. V gave up 1 base and J gave up 7 bases, with 16 bases separating them. The germline V gene has CDR1 SEHNR and CDR2 FQNEAQ (reference sequence). The DNA for the CDR3 is TGTGCCAGCAGCTTAGGGTACCACTTAAAAAGTGGCTACACCTTC. This encodes CASSLGYHLKSGYTF.

The rearrangement joins TRBV19 to TRBJ1-2; D gene unclear. This CDR3 region has 13 residues. The germline CDR1 and CDR2 sequences are LNHDA and SQIVND (reference sequence). Trimming left V 4 bases short and J 3 bases short, with 9 bases between. CDR3 sequence: CASSTLEYYGYTF. The DNA of the CDR3 is TGTGCCAGTAGTACCTTAGAATACTATGGCTACACCTTC.

The chain employs TRBV5-6 and TRBJ1-2, with 9 bases matching TRBD1. This CDR3 has 13 amino acids. J gave up 8 bases and V 4 bases, and 6 bases lay outside the gene matches. Per the germline V gene, CDR1 is SGHDT and CDR2 is YYEEEE. The chain's CDR3 is CASSLWTGDGYTF. The CDR3, as DNA: TGTGCCAGCAGCCTCTGGACAGGGGACGGCTACACCTTC.

DNA of the CDR3: TGTGCCAGCAACGCGGGGGCGCGGGATACGCAGTATTTT. Translated: CASNAGARDTQYF. This chain links TRBV13 with TRBJ2-3; the D gene is possibly TRBD2 (7 bases). V dropped 7 bases and J dropped 6 bases, with 14 bases sitting between them. Germline V gene sequence: CDR1 PRHDT, CDR2 FYEKMQ (reference sequence). This CDR3 comprises 13 residues.

Note on this clone: Different DNA sequences within this sample yield the same CDR3. The chain employs TRBV6-5 and TRBJ2-7; 7 positions agree with TRBD1. The CDR3 sequence is 14 residues long. With 0 bases clipped from V and 4 bases from J, the junction kept 3 bases outside the gene matches. CDR1 is MNHEY and CDR2 is SVGAGI in the germline V gene. CDR3 DNA sequence: TGTGCCAGCAGTTACTCGAGGGGGCCGTACGAGCAGTACTTC. Translating it yields CASSYSRGPYEQYF.